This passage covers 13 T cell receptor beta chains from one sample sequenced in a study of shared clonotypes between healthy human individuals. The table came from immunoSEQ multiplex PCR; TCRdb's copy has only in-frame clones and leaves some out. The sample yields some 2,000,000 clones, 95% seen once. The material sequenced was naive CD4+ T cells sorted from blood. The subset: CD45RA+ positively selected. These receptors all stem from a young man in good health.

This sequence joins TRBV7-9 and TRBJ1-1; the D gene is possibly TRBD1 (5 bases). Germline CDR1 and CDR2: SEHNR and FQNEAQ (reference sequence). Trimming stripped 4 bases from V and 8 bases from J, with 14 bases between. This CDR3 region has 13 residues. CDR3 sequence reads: CASSYAGGSEAFF. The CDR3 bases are TGTGCCAGCAGCTATGCGGGGGGGAGCGAAGCTTTCTTT.

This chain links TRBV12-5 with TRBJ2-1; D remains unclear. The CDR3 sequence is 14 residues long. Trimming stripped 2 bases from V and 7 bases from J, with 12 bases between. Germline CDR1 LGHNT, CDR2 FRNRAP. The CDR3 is CASGLFPVGNEQFF. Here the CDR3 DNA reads TGTGCTAGTGGTTTGTTCCCTGTGGGAAATGAGCAGTTCTTC.

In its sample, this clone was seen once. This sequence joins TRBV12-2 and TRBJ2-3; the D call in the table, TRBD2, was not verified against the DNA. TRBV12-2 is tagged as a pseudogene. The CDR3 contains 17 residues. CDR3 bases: TGTGCAAGTCGCTTGCCGTTTGCGGCAAAAAGCACAGATACGCAGTATTTT. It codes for CASRLPFAAKSTDTQYF.

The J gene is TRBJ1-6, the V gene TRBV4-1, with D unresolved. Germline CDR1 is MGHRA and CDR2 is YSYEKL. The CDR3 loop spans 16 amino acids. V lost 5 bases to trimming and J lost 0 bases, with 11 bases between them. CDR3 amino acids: CASSSSLSSYNSPLHF. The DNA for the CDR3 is TGCGCCAGCAGCTCATCTTTAAGCTCCTATAATTCACCCCTCCACTTT.

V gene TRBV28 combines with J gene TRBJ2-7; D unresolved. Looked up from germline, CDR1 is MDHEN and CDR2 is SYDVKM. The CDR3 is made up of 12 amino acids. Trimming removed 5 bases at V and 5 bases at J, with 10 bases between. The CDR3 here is CASSPIRDEQYF. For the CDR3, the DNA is TGTGCCAGCAGTCCTATACGGGACGAGCAGTACTTC.

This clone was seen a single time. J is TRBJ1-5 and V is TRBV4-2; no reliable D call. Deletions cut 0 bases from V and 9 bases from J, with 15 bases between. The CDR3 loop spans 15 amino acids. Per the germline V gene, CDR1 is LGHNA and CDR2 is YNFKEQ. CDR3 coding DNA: TGTGCCAGCAGCCAAGAATTACAAGGGTGGGGGCCCCAGCATTTT. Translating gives CASSQELQGWGPQHF.

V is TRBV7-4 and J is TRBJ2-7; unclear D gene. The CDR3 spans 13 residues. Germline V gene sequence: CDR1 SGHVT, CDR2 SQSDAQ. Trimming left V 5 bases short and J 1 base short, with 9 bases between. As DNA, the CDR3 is TGTGCCAGCAGCCATCGAGTTTCCTACGAGCAGTACTTC. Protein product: CASSHRVSYEQYF.

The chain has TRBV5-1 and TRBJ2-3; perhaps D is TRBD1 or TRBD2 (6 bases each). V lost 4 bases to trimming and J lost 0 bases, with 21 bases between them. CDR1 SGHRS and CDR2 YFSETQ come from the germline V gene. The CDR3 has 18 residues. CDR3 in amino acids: CASSPMNAGHQSTDTQYF. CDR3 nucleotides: TGCGCCAGCAGCCCGATGAACGCGGGACACCAGAGCACAGATACGCAGTATTTT.

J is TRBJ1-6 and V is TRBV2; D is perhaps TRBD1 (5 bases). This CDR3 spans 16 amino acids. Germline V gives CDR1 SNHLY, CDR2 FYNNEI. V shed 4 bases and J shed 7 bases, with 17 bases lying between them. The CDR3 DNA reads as TGTGCCAGCAGTGGACCCGGAGGGGCTGGGAATTCACCCCTCCACTTT. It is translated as CASSGPGGAGNSPLHF.

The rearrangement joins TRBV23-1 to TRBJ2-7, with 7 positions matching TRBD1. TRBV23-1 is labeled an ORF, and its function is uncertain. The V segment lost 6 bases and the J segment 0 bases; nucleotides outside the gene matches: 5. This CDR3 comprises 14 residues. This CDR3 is CASRGTDPSYEQYF. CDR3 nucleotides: TGCGCCAGCAGAGGGACAGACCCCTCCTACGAGCAGTACTTC.

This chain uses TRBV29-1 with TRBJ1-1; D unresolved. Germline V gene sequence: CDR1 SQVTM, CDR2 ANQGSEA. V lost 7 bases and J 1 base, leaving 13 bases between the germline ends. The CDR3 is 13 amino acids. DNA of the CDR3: TGCAGCGCTCCGGGCGCCCAGAACACTGAAGCTTTCTTT. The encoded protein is CSAPGAQNTEAFF.

CDR3 coding DNA: TGTGCCAGCAGCTCCACTAGTGGGGGCACTGAAGCTTTCTTT. As protein: CASSSTSGGTEAFF. The chain has TRBV7-3 and TRBJ1-1, with D possibly TRBD1 on 5 matching bases. Trimming stripped 4 bases from V and 4 bases from J, with 13 bases between. Germline CDR1 and CDR2: SGHTA and FQGTGA. The CDR3 sequence is 14 residues long.

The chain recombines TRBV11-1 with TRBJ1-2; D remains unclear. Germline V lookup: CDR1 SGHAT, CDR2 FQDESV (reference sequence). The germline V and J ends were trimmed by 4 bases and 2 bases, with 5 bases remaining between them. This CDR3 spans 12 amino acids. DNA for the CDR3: TGTGCCAGCAGCTCGCTGAACTATGGCTACACCTTC. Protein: CASSSLNYGYTF.